This TCR beta chain was retrieved from a study of OX40 agonist ivuxolimab in advanced cancers. Findings of the study overall: More expanded clones were seen, on average, in CD8+ T cells than in CD4+. At 0.1 to 3.0 mg/kg, CD4+ and CD8+ blood T cells expanded clonally by week 6.

The repertoire was sequenced with immunoSEQ multiplex PCR; TCRdb's copy has only in-frame clones and lacks some. The profile shows approximately 100,000 clones, roughly 88% of them singletons. This CDR3 has 15 residues. Germline V gene lookup returns CDR1 SGHRS and CDR2 YFSETQ. V was trimmed by 0 bases and J by 3 bases, leaving 10 bases between them. Points on this clone: Its antigen remains unidentified.

The chain employs TRBV5-1 and TRBJ1-3; D remains ambiguous. The receptor comes from an adult with an advanced solid tumor such as melanoma, head and neck, liver or kidney cancer. The sequenced sample was CD4+ or CD8+ T cells sorted from blood, obtained in a trial of the OX40 agonist ivuxolimab. The CDR3 reads CASSLAGGSGNTIYF. In nucleotides, the CDR3 is TGCGCCAGCAGCTTGGCGGGTGGCAGTGGAAACACCATATATTTT. Full variable domain (outside the CDR3, taken from reference TRBV5-1 and TRBJ1-3): KAGVTQTPRYLIKTRGQQVTLSCSPISGHRSVSWYQQTPGQGLQFLFEYFSETQRNKGNFPGRFSGRQFSNSRSEMNVSTLELGDSALYLCASSLAGGSGNTIYFGEGSWLTVV.